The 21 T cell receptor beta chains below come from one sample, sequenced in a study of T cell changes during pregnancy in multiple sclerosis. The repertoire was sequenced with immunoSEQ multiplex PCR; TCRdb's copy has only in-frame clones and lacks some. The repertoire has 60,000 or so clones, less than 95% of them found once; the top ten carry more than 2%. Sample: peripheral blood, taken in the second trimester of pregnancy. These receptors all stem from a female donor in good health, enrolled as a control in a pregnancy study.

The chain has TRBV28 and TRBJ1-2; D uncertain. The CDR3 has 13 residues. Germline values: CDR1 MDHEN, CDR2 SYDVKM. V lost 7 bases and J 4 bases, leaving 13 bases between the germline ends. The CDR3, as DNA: TGTGCCAGCATCGGAAGGAGACTCTATGGCTACACCTTC. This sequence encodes CASIGRRLYGYTF.

The CDR3 coding sequence is TGCGCCAGTGGACTAGCGGGAGGTCAAGAGACCCAGTACTTC. This encodes CASGLAGGQETQYF. The genes are TRBV10-2 and TRBJ2-5; 14 nucleotides match TRBD2. Germline CDR1 WSHSY, CDR2 SAAADI. This CDR3 contains 14 residues. V shed 9 bases, J shed 2 bases, and the junction held 2 bases outside the gene matches.

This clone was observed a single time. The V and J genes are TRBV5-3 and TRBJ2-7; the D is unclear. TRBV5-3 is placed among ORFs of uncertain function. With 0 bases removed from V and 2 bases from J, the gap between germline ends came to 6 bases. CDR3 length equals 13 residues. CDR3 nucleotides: TGTGCCAGAAGCTTGGCACTTACCTACGAGCAGTACTTC. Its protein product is CARSLALTYEQYF.

The DNA of the CDR3 is TGCGCCAGCAGCATCGGACATACCACAGATACGCAGTATTTT. This codes for CASSIGHTTDTQYF. This chain connects TRBV5-1 to TRBJ2-3, with D perhaps matching TRBD1 (5 bases). CDR1 is SGHRS, CDR2 YFSETQ, per germline. Trimming stripped 4 bases from V and 2 bases from J, with 11 bases between. The CDR3 is 14 amino acids.

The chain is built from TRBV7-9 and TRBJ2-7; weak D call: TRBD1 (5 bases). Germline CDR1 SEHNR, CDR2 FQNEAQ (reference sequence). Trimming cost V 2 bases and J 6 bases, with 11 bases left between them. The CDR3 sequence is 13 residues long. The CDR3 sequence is CASSLSPGSEQYF. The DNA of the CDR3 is TGTGCCAGCAGCTTATCCCCAGGGTCCGAGCAGTACTTC.

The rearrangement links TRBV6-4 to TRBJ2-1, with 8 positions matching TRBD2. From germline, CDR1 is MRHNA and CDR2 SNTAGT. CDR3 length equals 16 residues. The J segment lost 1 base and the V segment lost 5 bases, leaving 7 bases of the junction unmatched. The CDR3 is CASSSAGGGSYNEQFF. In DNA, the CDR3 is TGTGCCAGCAGTTCTGCAGGCGGGGGGTCCTACAATGAGCAGTTCTTC.

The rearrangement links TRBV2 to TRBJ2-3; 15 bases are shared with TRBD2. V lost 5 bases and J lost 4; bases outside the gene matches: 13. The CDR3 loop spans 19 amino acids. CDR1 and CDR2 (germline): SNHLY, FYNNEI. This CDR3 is CASSQPGLAGGPRADTQYF. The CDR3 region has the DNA TGTGCCAGCAGTCAACCCGGACTAGCGGGAGGGCCTAGGGCAGATACGCAGTATTTT.

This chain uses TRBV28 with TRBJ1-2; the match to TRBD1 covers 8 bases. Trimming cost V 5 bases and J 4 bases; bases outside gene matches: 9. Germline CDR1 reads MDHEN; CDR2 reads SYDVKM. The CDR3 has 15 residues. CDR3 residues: CASSVPGQGVYGYTF. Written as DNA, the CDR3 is TGTGCCAGCAGTGTACCCGGACAGGGTGTCTATGGCTACACCTTC.

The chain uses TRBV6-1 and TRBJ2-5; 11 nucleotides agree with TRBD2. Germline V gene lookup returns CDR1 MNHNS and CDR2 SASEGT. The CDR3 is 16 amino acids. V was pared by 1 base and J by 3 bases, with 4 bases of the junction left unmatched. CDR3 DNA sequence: TGTGCCAGCAGTGAAGAGGTAGCGGGAGGGAAAGAGACCCAGTACTTC. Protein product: CASSEEVAGGKETQYF.

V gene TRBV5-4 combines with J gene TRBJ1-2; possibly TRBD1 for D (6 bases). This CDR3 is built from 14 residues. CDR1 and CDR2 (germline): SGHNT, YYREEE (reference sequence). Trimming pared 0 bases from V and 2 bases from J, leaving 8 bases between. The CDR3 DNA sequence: TGTGCCAGCAGCTTGGACCAGGGGAACTATGGCTACACCTTC. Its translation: CASSLDQGNYGYTF.

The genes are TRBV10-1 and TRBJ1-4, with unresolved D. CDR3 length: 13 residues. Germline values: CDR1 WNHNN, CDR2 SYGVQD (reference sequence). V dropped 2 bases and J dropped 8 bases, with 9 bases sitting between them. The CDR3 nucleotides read TGCGCCAGCAGTGAGACCGGCAGGGAAAAACTGTTTTTT. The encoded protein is CASSETGREKLFF.

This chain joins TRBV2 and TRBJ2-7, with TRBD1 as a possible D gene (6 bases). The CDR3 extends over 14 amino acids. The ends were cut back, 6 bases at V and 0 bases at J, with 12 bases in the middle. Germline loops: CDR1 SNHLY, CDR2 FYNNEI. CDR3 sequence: CASRDRPSSYEQYF. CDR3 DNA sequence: TGTGCCAGCAGGGACAGACCCAGCTCCTACGAGCAGTACTTC.

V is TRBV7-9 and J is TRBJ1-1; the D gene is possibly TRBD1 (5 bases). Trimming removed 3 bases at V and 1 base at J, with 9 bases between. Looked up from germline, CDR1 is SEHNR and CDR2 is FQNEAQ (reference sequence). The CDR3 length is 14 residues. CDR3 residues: CASSLGPQNTEAFF. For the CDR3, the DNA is TGTGCCAGCAGCTTGGGGCCACAGAACACTGAAGCTTTCTTT.

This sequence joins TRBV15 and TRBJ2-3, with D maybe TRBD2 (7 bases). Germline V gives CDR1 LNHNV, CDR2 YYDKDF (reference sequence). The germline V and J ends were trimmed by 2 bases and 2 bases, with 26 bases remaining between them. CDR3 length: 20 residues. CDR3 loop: CATSRPRGGSGGLYTDTQYF. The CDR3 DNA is TGTGCCACCAGCAGACCCAGGGGAGGGTCTGGGGGTCTATACACAGATACGCAGTATTTT. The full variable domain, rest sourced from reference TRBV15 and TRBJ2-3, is DAMVIQNPRYQVTQFGKPVTLSCSQTLNHNVMYWYQQKSSQAPKLLFHYYDKDFNNEADTPDNFQSRRPNTSFCFLDIRSPGLGDTAMYLCATSRPRGGSGGLYTDTQYFGPGTRLTVL.

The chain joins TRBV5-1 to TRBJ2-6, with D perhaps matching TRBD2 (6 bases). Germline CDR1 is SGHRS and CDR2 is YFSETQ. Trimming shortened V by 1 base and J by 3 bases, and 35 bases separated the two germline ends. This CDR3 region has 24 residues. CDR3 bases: TGCGCCAGCAGCTTGTTCCGGCCAAATCCCGGAGGGGCCGAAGGTGCAAGTGGGGCCAACGTCCTGACTTTC. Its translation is CASSLFRPNPGGAEGASGANVLTF.

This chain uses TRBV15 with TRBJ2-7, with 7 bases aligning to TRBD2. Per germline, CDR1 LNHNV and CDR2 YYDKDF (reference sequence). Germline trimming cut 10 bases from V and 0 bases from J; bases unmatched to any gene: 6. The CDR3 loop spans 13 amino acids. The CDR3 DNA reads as TGTGCCATCCAAGCGGGGAGCTCCTACGAGCAGTACTTC. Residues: CAIQAGSSYEQYF.

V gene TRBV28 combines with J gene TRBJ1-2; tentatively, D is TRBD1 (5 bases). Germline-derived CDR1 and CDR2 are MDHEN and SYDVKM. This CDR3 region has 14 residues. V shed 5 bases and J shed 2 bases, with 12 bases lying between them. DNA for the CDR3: TGTGCCAGCAGTACACCACAGGAGAACTATGGCTACACCTTC. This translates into CASSTPQENYGYTF.

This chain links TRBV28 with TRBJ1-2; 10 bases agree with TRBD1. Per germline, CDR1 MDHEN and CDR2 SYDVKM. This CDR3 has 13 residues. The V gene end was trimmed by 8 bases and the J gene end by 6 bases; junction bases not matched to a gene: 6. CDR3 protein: CASRGQGNHGYTF. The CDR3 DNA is TGTGCCAGCCGGGGACAGGGGAATCATGGCTACACCTTC.

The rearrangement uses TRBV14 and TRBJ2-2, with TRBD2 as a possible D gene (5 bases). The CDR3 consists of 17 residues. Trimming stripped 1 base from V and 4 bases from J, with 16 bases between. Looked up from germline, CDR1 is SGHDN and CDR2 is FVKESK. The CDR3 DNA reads TGTGCCAGCAGCCAAGCCGAATCCGCCCGGGGCACCGGGGAGCTGTTTTTT. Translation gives CASSQAESARGTGELFF.

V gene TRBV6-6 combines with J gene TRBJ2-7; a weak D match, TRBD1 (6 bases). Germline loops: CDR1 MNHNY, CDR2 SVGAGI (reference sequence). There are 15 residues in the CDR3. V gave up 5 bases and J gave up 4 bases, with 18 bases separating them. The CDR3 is CASSHERTAIYEQYF. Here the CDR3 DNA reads TGTGCCAGCAGTCACGAAAGGACAGCAATTTACGAGCAGTACTTC.

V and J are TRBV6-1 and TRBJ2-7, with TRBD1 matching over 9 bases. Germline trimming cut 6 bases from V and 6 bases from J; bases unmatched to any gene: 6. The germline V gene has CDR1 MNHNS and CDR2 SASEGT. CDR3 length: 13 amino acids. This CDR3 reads CASRGGQGREQYF. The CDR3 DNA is TGTGCCAGCAGGGGGGGACAGGGACGCGAGCAGTACTTC.